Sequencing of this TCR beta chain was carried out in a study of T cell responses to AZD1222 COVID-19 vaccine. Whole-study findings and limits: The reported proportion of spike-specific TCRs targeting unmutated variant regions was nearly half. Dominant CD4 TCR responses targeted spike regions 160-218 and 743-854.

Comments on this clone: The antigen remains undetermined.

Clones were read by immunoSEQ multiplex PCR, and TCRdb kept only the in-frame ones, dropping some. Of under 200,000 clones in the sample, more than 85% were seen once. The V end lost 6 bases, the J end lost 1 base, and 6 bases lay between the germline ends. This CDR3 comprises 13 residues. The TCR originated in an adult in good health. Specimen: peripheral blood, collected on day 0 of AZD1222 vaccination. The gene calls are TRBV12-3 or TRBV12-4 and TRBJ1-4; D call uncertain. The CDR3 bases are TGTGCCAGCAGGCCCGAAACTAATGAAAAACTGTTTTTT. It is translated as CASRPETNEKLFF.